These T cell receptor beta chains were read from a single sample in a study of cytomegalovirus exposure and HLA in healthy donors. The data were produced by immunoSEQ multiplex PCR, yet TCRdb's version contains in-frame clones alone and is incomplete. The sample yields 100,000 to 150,000 clones, 70% to 80% seen once. The sample taken for sequencing was PBMCs. These receptors were collected from a female donor in good health and CMV-seronegative. The CDR3 runs from the conserved cysteine through the conserved F or W. Fields, in order: D gene, clone size, V gene, J gene, CDR3 DNA, CDR3 protein. The D gene is left open where the match is weak. Not all rows give a size; the values are once, few, many and, for expanded clones, a class.

D gene: .
clone size: .
V gene: TRBV28
J gene: TRBJ1-1
CDR3 DNA: TGTGCCAGCAGTCTAGGACAGAACACTGAAGCTTTCTTT
CDR3 protein: CASSLGQNTEAFF

D gene: .
clone size: .
V gene: TRBV9
J gene: TRBJ2-2
CDR3 DNA: TGTGCCAGCAGCGTAGTGCAGTCCGGGGAGCTGTTTTTT
CDR3 protein: CASSVVQSGELFF

D gene: TRBD2
clone size: .
V gene: TRBV19
J gene: TRBJ2-7
CDR3 DNA: TGTGCCAGTTCCGGGACTAGCGGGACTAAACCCTACGAGCAGTACTTC
CDR3 protein: CASSGTSGTKPYEQYF

D gene: TRBD2
clone size: .
V gene: TRBV9
J gene: TRBJ2-7
CDR3 DNA: TGTGCCAGCAGCGCGAGCTCGGGGGGGCACTACGAGCAGTACTTC
CDR3 protein: CASSASSGGHYEQYF

D gene: .
clone size: .
V gene: TRBV28
J gene: TRBJ1-1
CDR3 DNA: TGTGCCAGCAGTTTAGGGGCGGCAGCTTTCTTT
CDR3 protein: CASSLGAAAFF

D gene: TRBD1
clone size: .
V gene: TRBV7-9
J gene: TRBJ1-1
CDR3 DNA: TGTGCCAGCAGCTTTACAGGGGGCGTGGGCACTGAAGCTTTCTTT
CDR3 protein: CASSFTGGVGTEAFF

D gene: .
clone size: few
V gene: TRBV6-6
J gene: TRBJ2-7
CDR3 DNA: TGTGCCAGCAGTCCCGCGGTGGGGAGTCGGTACGAGCAGTACTTC
CDR3 protein: CASSPAVGSRYEQYF

D gene: TRBD1
clone size: few
V gene: TRBV6-1
J gene: TRBJ1-2
CDR3 DNA: TGTGCCAGCAGGGGACAGGGAGACTATGGCTACACCTTC
CDR3 protein: CASRGQGDYGYTF

D gene: .
clone size: .
V gene: TRBV7-9
J gene: TRBJ2-1
CDR3 DNA: TGTGCCAGCAGCGCGAGGGACTACAATGAGCAGTTCTTC
CDR3 protein: CASSARDYNEQFF

D gene: .
clone size: once
V gene: TRBV30
J gene: TRBJ1-2
CDR3 DNA: TGTGCCTGGAGTGGACCCTACAGGGAAAGCTATGGCTACACCTTC
CDR3 protein: CAWSGPYRESYGYTF

D gene: .
clone size: once
V gene: TRBV7-9
J gene: TRBJ1-2
CDR3 DNA: TGTGCCAGCAGCTTGGTTAGTTCCTATGGCTACACCTTC
CDR3 protein: CASSLVSSYGYTF

D gene: TRBD1
clone size: .
V gene: TRBV11-3
J gene: TRBJ2-1
CDR3 DNA: TGTGCCAGCAGCCGCGCACAGGGGTACAATGAGCAGTTCTTC
CDR3 protein: CASSRAQGYNEQFF

D gene: .
clone size: .
V gene: TRBV27
J gene: TRBJ2-7
CDR3 DNA: TGTGCCAGCGGCAGGGGCTACGAGCAGTACTTC
CDR3 protein: CASGRGYEQYF

D gene: TRBD1
clone size: .
V gene: TRBV27
J gene: TRBJ2-2
CDR3 DNA: TGTGCCAGCAGTTTTGACAGGGCGGCCGGGGAGCTGTTTTTT
CDR3 protein: CASSFDRAAGELFF

D gene: TRBD1
clone size: .
V gene: TRBV7-9
J gene: TRBJ1-2
CDR3 DNA: TGTGCCAGCAGCCTCACCCTGGGACAGGGGTATGGCTACACCTTC
CDR3 protein: CASSLTLGQGYGYTF

D gene: TRBD1
clone size: .
V gene: TRBV5-1
J gene: TRBJ2-3
CDR3 DNA: TGCGCCAGCAGCTTGGGACAGGGGGCTGGGACAGGAACAGATACGCAGTATTTT
CDR3 protein: CASSLGQGAGTGTDTQYF

D gene: .
clone size: .
V gene: TRBV5-1
J gene: TRBJ2-2
CDR3 DNA: TGCGCCAGCAGCTTGTATGCGACATCCTACACCGGGGAGCTGTTTTTT
CDR3 protein: CASSLYATSYTGELFF

D gene: TRBD1
clone size: .
V gene: TRBV25-1
J gene: TRBJ2-7
CDR3 DNA: TGTGCCAGCAGCCTCCCCGGGACAGCCCGATACGAGCAGTACTTC
CDR3 protein: CASSLPGTARYEQYF

D gene: TRBD2
clone size: .
V gene: TRBV4-3
J gene: TRBJ2-1
CDR3 DNA: TGCGCCAGCAGCCCCCTGACAGCGGGAGGTCTTTATGAGCAGTTCTTC
CDR3 protein: CASSPLTAGGLYEQFF

D gene: TRBD1
clone size: .
V gene: TRBV4-3
J gene: TRBJ2-6
CDR3 DNA: TGCGCCAGCAGCCGAAGAGAGGGGACAGGGGCTACTGGGGCCAACGTCCTGACTTTC
CDR3 protein: CASSRREGTGATGANVLTF

D gene: .
clone size: .
V gene: TRBV6-5
J gene: TRBJ1-6
CDR3 DNA: TGTGCCAGCAAGCGCCGTACGAAAAATAATTCACCCCTCCACTTT
CDR3 protein: CASKRRTKNNSPLHF

D gene: TRBD1
clone size: .
V gene: TRBV6-5
J gene: TRBJ2-1
CDR3 DNA: TGTGCCAGCAGTTACTCGTGGACAGGATCTTACAATGAGCAGTTCTTC
CDR3 protein: CASSYSWTGSYNEQFF

D gene: .
clone size: once
V gene: TRBV9
J gene: TRBJ2-5
CDR3 DNA: TGTGCCAGCAGCGGAGAGATCCGGGAAGAGACCCAGTACTTC
CDR3 protein: CASSGEIREETQYF

D gene: .
clone size: .
V gene: TRBV30
J gene: TRBJ1-5
CDR3 DNA: TGTGCCTGGAGTGTACTAGCAGGGCCTCAGCCCCAGCATTTT
CDR3 protein: CAWSVLAGPQPQHF

D gene: TRBD2
clone size: .
V gene: TRBV27
J gene: TRBJ2-7
CDR3 DNA: TGTGCCAGCAGCCGACTAGCGGGAGGGTACGAGCAGTACTTC
CDR3 protein: CASSRLAGGYEQYF

D gene: TRBD2
clone size: .
V gene: TRBV7-8
J gene: TRBJ2-7
CDR3 DNA: TGTGCCAGCTCCTCGACTAGCGGGAGGCCTCCGGACGAGCAGTACTTC
CDR3 protein: CASSSTSGRPPDEQYF

D gene: .
clone size: .
V gene: TRBV27
J gene: TRBJ1-5
CDR3 DNA: TGTGCCAGCGCTCCGAGGGCGGTGTGGAACAATCAGCCCCAGCATTTT
CDR3 protein: CASAPRAVWNNQPQHF

D gene: .
clone size: .
V gene: TRBV4-1
J gene: TRBJ2-7
CDR3 DNA: TGCGCCAGCAGCCAACAGCAGGGATACGAGCAGTACTTC
CDR3 protein: CASSQQQGYEQYF

D gene: .
clone size: .
V gene: TRBV15
J gene: TRBJ1-2
CDR3 DNA: TGTGCCACCAGCAGAGATAGGGACAATGGAAACTATGGCTACACCTTC
CDR3 protein: CATSRDRDNGNYGYTF

D gene: .
clone size: .
V gene: TRBV7-9
J gene: TRBJ1-1
CDR3 DNA: TGTGCAACTCAGGGGATAGGAGCTTTCTTT
CDR3 protein: CATQGIGAFF

D gene: TRBD1
clone size: .
V gene: TRBV9
J gene: TRBJ1-2
CDR3 DNA: TGTGCCAGCAGCGTAGAGTGGACAGGGGGAGAATATGGCTACACCTTC
CDR3 protein: CASSVEWTGGEYGYTF

D gene: TRBD2
clone size: .
V gene: TRBV7-9
J gene: TRBJ2-1
CDR3 DNA: TGTGCCAGCAGCTTACGACTAGCGGGGAGCAATGAGCAGTTCTTC
CDR3 protein: CASSLRLAGSNEQFF

D gene: .
clone size: .
V gene: TRBV4-2
J gene: TRBJ1-2
CDR3 DNA: TGTGCCAGCAGCCTGCGGAACTCAAACTATGGCTACACCTTC
CDR3 protein: CASSLRNSNYGYTF

D gene: TRBD2
clone size: .
V gene: TRBV29-1
J gene: TRBJ2-7
CDR3 DNA: TGCAGCGTCCGGGACGGACGGACTAGTTCCCACGAGCAGTACTTC
CDR3 protein: CSVRDGRTSSHEQYF

D gene: .
clone size: .
V gene: TRBV4-3
J gene: TRBJ1-4
CDR3 DNA: TGCGCCAGCAGCCGTCTTAGGGGCTCATCTAATGAAAAACTGTTTTTT
CDR3 protein: CASSRLRGSSNEKLFF

D gene: .
clone size: .
V gene: TRBV19
J gene: TRBJ1-5
CDR3 DNA: TGTGCCAGTAGTATCAGGGATCACAATCAGCCCCAGCATTTT
CDR3 protein: CASSIRDHNQPQHF

D gene: .
clone size: .
V gene: TRBV28
J gene: TRBJ2-7
CDR3 DNA: TGTGCCAGCAGTTATGGCGGGCCTAGCACCGAGCAGTACTTC
CDR3 protein: CASSYGGPSTEQYF

D gene: TRBD1
clone size: .
V gene: TRBV27
J gene: TRBJ1-1
CDR3 DNA: TGTGCCAGCAGTCAGGGGGCAGCGAACACTGAAGCTTTCTTT
CDR3 protein: CASSQGAANTEAFF

D gene: .
clone size: .
V gene: TRBV28
J gene: TRBJ2-7
CDR3 DNA: TGTGCCAGCAGTTTATTAGGGCGGAGGTCGGACGAGCAGTACTTC
CDR3 protein: CASSLLGRRSDEQYF

D gene: TRBD1
clone size: .
V gene: TRBV6-4
J gene: TRBJ1-6
CDR3 DNA: TGTGCCAGCAGTGGGGGACAGGGACATTATGAAGCCTATAATTCACCCCTCCACTTT
CDR3 protein: CASSGGQGHYEAYNSPLHF

D gene: .
clone size: .
V gene: TRBV5-4
J gene: TRBJ1-5
CDR3 DNA: TGTGCCAGCAGCTTGGGGGGGGGCGATAGCAATCAGCCCCAGCATTTT
CDR3 protein: CASSLGGGDSNQPQHF

D gene: .
clone size: .
V gene: TRBV7-2
J gene: TRBJ2-2
CDR3 DNA: TGTGCCAGCAGCTTACTGAGGGCCGGGGAGCTGTTTTTT
CDR3 protein: CASSLLRAGELFF

D gene: TRBD2
clone size: few
V gene: TRBV5-1
J gene: TRBJ2-7
CDR3 DNA: TGCGCCAGCAGCTTGGCCGGGAGGGCCTACGAGCAGTACTTC
CDR3 protein: CASSLAGRAYEQYF

D gene: .
clone size: .
V gene: TRBV19
J gene: TRBJ1-1
CDR3 DNA: TGTGCCAGTAGTATAGGTATGAACACTGAAGCTTTCTTT
CDR3 protein: CASSIGMNTEAFF

D gene: .
clone size: .
V gene: TRBV15
J gene: TRBJ2-1
CDR3 DNA: TGTGCCACCAGCAGGGGTAAGGCTAGGGAGGAAAATGAGCAGTTCTTC
CDR3 protein: CATSRGKAREENEQFF

D gene: TRBD2
clone size: .
V gene: TRBV28
J gene: TRBJ2-3
CDR3 DNA: TGTGCCAGCAGTTTCAGAGCGGGAGCGGGCGGTACTGATACGCAGTATTTT
CDR3 protein: CASSFRAGAGGTDTQYF

D gene: TRBD1
clone size: .
V gene: TRBV27
J gene: TRBJ2-7
CDR3 DNA: TGTGCCAGCAGTTCAACGGGGACAGATAACCGCTACGAGCAGTACTTC
CDR3 protein: CASSSTGTDNRYEQYF

D gene: TRBD2
clone size: .
V gene: TRBV7-9
J gene: TRBJ2-1
CDR3 DNA: TGTGCCAGCAGCTTATCGTCCTCGGGAGGGCGATTCAATGAGCAGTTCTTC
CDR3 protein: CASSLSSSGGRFNEQFF

D gene: .
clone size: .
V gene: TRBV18
J gene: TRBJ1-1
CDR3 DNA: TGTGCCAGCTCACCAAGCCAGGGGAAAACTGAAGCTTTCTTT
CDR3 protein: CASSPSQGKTEAFF

D gene: .
clone size: .
V gene: TRBV7-9
J gene: TRBJ1-2
CDR3 DNA: TGTGCCAGCAGCTTAGTTGGGGGCTTGGACTATGGCTACACCTTC
CDR3 protein: CASSLVGGLDYGYTF

D gene: .
clone size: .
V gene: TRBV28
J gene: TRBJ2-1
CDR3 DNA: TGTGCCAGCAGTTTATTCCCGACAGAGTCCGAGTTCTTC
CDR3 protein: CASSLFPTESEFF

D gene: TRBD1
clone size: few
V gene: TRBV11-2
J gene: TRBJ2-7
CDR3 DNA: TGTGCCAGCAGCTTCGGTTTATACTGGTGGGACAGGGATATGTGCGAGCAGTACTTC
CDR3 protein: CASSFGLYWWDRDMCEQYF

D gene: .
clone size: .
V gene: TRBV11-2
J gene: TRBJ2-3
CDR3 DNA: TGTGCCAGCAGCTTAAGAGGGAACACAGATACGCAGTATTTT
CDR3 protein: CASSLRGNTDTQYF

D gene: .
clone size: .
V gene: TRBV5-5
J gene: TRBJ1-4
CDR3 DNA: TGTGCCAGCAGCTACACAACTAATGAAAAACTGTTTTTT
CDR3 protein: CASSYTTNEKLFF

D gene: TRBD2
clone size: .
V gene: TRBV10-1
J gene: TRBJ2-7
CDR3 DNA: TGCGCTAGCAGTGACTTTGGACTAGCCTACGAGCAGTACTTC
CDR3 protein: CASSDFGLAYEQYF